This T cell receptor (beta chain) was recovered during a study of T-cell reconstitution after alpha-beta-depleted transplantation in children. Whole-study findings and limits: One year after transplant, T-cell counts and diversity came mostly from newly produced T cells.

With regard to this clonotype: The antigen is not known.

Trimming removed 5 bases at V and 6 bases at J, with 17 bases between. The germline V gene encodes CDR1 MDHEN and CDR2 SYDVKM. The CDR3 sequence is 15 residues long. Using unique molecular identifiers, the investigators prepared the TCRbeta library. TCRdb used MiXCR to reprocess the PCR reads, holding one entry per CDR3 protein. The data show about 980,000 distinct CDR3 sequences, 25% to 35% seen once. The starting material was PBMCs, mostly from graft donor cells, obtained 360 days after TCRalphabeta/CD19-depleted stem cell transplant. The sequence came from a boy younger than two who had a stem cell transplant for SCID, so the T cells may come from the graft donor. The chain is built from TRBV28 and TRBJ2-1; D is undetermined. CDR3 DNA: TGTGCCAGCAGTGCCCCCTCCTGGGTAAGCAATGAGCAGTTCTTC. This translates into CASSAPSWVSNEQFF. Looking up the rest from reference TRBV28 and TRBJ2-1 gives the full variable domain: DVKVTQSSRYLVKRTGEKVFLECVQDMDHENMFWYRQDPGLGLRLIYFSYDVKMKEKGDIPEGYSVSREKKERFSLILESASTNQTSMYLCASSAPSWVSNEQFFGPGTRLTVL.